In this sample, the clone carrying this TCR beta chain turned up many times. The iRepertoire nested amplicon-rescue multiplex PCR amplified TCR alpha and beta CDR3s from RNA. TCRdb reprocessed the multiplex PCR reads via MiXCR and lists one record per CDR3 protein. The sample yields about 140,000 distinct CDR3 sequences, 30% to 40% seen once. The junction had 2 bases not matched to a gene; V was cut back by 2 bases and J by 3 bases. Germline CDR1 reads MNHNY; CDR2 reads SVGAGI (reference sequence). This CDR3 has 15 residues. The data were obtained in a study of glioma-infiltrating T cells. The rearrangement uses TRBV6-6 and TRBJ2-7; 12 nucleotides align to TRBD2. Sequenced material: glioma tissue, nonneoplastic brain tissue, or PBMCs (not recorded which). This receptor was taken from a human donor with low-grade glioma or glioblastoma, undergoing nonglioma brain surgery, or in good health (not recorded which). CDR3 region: CASSYTLAGGYEQYF. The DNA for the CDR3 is TGTGCCAGCAGTTACACACTAGCGGGGGGCTACGAGCAGTACTTC.